This T cell receptor beta chain was obtained from a study of blood T cell repertoires in COVID-19. About the research overall: Samples representing acute and convalescent COVID-19 were sourced from the United States, Italy and Spain.

The CDR3 extends over 13 amino acids. The germline V and J ends were trimmed by 3 bases and 3 bases, with 8 bases remaining between them. The V gene's germline CDR1 is SEHNR and CDR2 FQNEAQ (reference sequence). Libraries were prepared by immunoSEQ multiplex PCR; TCRdb keeps only in-frame clonotypes and omits some of them. This table holds approximately 240,000 clones, 65% to 90% found once. V gene TRBV7-9 combines with J gene TRBJ1-1; no clear D gene. Sequencing was performed on peripheral blood. The sequence was collected from a woman in her thirties or forties who had recovered from COVID-19. CDR3 region: CASSFFEDTEAFF. Here the CDR3 DNA reads TGTGCCAGCAGCTTTTTCGAGGACACTGAAGCTTTCTTT.